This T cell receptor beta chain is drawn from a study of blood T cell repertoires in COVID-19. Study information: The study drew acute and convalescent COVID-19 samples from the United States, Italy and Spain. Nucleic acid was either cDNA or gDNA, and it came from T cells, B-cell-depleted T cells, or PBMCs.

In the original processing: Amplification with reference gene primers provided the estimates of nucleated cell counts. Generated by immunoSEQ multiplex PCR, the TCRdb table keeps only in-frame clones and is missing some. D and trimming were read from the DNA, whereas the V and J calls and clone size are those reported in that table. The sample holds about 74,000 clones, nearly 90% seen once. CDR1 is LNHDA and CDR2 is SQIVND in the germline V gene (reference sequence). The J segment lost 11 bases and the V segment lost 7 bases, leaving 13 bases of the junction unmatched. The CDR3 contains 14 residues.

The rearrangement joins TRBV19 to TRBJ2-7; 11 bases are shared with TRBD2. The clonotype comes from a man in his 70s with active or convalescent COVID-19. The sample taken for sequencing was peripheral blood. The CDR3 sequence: CASNPGGSGRAKYF. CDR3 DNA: TGTGCCAGTAACCCCGGGGGTAGCGGGAGGGCGAAGTACTTC. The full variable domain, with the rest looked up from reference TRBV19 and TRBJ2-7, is DGGITQSPKYLFRKEGQNVTLSCEQNLNHDAMYWYRQDPGQGLRLIYYSQIVNDFQKGDIAEGYSVSREKKESFPLTVTSAQKNPTAFYLCASNPGGSGRAKYFGPGTRLTVT.